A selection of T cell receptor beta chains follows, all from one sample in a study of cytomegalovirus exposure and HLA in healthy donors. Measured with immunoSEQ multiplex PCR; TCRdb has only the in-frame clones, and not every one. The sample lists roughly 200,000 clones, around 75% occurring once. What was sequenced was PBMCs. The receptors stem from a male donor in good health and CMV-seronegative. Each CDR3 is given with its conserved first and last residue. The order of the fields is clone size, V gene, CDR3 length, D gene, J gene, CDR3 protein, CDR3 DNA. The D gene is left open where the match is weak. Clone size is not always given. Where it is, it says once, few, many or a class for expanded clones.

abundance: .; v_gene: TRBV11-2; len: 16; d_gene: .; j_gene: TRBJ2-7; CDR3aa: CASSLGTYGLTYEQYF; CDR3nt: TGTGCCAGCAGCTTAGGCACCTACGGGTTGACCTACGAGCAGTACTTC
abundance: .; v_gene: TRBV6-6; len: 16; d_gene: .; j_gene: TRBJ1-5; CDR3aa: CASSYEAANSNQPQHF; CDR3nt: TGTGCCAGCAGTTACGAGGCAGCTAATAGCAATCAGCCCCAGCATTTT
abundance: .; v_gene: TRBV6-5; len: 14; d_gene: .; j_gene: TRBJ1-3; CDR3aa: CASSLTGSGNTIYF; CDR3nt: TGTGCCAGCAGTTTAACAGGGAGTGGAAACACCATATATTTT
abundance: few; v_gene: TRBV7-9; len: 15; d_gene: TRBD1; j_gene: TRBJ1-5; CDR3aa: CASSQGGRVNQPQHF; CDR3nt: TGTGCCAGCAGTCAGGGGGGCAGGGTCAATCAGCCCCAGCATTTT
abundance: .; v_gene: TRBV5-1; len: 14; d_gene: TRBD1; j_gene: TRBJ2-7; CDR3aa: CASSPTGETNEQYF; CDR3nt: TGCGCCAGCAGCCCGACAGGGGAAACGAACGAGCAGTACTTC
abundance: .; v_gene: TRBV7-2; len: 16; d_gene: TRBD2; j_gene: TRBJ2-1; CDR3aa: CASSSTSGGSYNEQFF; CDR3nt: TGTGCCAGCAGCTCCACTAGCGGGGGCTCCTACAATGAGCAGTTCTTC
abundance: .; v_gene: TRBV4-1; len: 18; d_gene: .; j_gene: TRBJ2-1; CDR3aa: CASSQDLGAGSSYNEQFF; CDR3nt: TGCGCCAGCAGCCAAGATCTTGGTGCGGGAAGCTCCTACAATGAGCAGTTCTTC
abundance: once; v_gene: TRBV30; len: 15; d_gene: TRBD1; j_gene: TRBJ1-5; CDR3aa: CAWIQQGAGNQPQHF; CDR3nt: TGTGCCTGGATTCAACAGGGGGCAGGCAATCAGCCCCAGCATTTT
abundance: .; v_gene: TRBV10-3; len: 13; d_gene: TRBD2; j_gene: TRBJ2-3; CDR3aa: CAIGGRVTDTQYF; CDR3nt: TGTGCCATCGGCGGGAGGGTAACAGATACGCAGTATTTT
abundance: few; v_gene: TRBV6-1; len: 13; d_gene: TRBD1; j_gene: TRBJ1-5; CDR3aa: CASSWTGNQPQHF; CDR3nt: TGTGCCAGCAGTTGGACAGGGAATCAGCCCCAGCATTTT
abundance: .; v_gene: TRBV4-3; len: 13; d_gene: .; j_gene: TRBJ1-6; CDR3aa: CASSRQEDSPLHF; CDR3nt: TGCGCCAGCAGCCGGCAGGAAGATTCACCCCTCCACTTT
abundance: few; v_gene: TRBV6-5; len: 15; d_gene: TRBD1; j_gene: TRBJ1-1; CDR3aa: CASSYSGQGNTEAFF; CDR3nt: TGTGCCAGCAGTTACTCGGGACAGGGGAACACTGAAGCTTTCTTT
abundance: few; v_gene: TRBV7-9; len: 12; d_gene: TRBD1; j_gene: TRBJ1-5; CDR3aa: CASSDQGGPQHF; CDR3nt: TGTGCCAGCAGCGACCAGGGGGGTCCCCAGCATTTT
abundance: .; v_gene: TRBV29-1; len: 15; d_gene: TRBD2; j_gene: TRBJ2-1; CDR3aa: CSGGLAGDYYNEQFF; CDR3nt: TGCAGCGGGGGACTAGCGGGGGACTACTACAATGAGCAGTTCTTC
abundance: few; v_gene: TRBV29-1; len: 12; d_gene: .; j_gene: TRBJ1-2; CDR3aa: CSVAQENYGYTF; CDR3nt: TGCAGCGTAGCACAGGAGAACTATGGCTACACCTTC
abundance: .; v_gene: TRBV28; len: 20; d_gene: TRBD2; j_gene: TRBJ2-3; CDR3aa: CASSFPGLAGGTYSTDTQYF; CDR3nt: TGTGCCAGCAGTTTCCCGGGACTAGCGGGAGGTACTTATAGCACAGATACGCAGTATTTT
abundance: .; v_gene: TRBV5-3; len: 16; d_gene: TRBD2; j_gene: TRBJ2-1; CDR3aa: CARSLVLAVSYNEQFF; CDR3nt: TGTGCCAGAAGCCTGGTCCTAGCGGTTTCCTACAATGAGCAGTTCTTC
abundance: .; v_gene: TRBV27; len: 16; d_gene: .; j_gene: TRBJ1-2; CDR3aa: CASSFLAQAWNYGYTF; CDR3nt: TGTGCCAGCAGTTTTCTAGCCCAGGCCTGGAACTATGGCTACACCTTC
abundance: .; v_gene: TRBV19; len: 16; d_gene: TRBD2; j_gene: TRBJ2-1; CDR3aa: CASSLDGSGSRNEQFF; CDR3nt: TGTGCCAGTAGCCTCGATGGTAGCGGGAGTAGGAATGAGCAGTTCTTC
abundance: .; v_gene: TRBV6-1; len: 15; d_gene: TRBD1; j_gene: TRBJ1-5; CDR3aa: CASTTGVHSNQPQHF; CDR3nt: TGTGCCAGCACCACAGGGGTACATAGCAATCAGCCCCAGCATTTT
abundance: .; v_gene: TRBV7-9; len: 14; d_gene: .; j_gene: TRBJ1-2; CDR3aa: CASSPTDNGYGYTF; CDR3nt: TGTGCCAGCAGCCCGACAGATAATGGGTATGGCTACACCTTC
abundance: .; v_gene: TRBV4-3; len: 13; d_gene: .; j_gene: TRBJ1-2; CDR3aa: CASSPTQGYGYTF; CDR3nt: TGCGCCAGCAGCCCTACTCAGGGTTATGGCTACACCTTC
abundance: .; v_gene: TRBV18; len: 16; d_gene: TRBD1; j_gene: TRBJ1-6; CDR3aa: CASSPYEGQGNSPLHF; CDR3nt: TGTGCCAGCTCACCATACGAGGGACAGGGTAATTCACCCCTCCACTTT
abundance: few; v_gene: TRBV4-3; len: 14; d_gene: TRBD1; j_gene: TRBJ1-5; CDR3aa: CASSQDPQGTPQHF; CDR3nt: TGCGCCAGCAGCCAAGATCCACAGGGGACGCCCCAGCATTTT
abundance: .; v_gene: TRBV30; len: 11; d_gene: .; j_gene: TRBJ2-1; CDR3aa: CAILSYNEQFF; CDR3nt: TGTGCAATCCTGTCCTACAATGAGCAGTTCTTC
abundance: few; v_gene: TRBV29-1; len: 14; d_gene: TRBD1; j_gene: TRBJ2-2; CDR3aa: CSVLGDRVTGELFF; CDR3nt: TGCAGCGTTTTGGGGGACAGGGTGACCGGGGAGCTGTTTTTT